This TCR beta chain was sequenced in a study of control samples from healthy donors and cancer patients. The germline CDR1 and CDR2 sequences are SEHNR and FQNEAQ (reference sequence). Trimming took 5 bases from V and 0 from J, leaving 11 bases between them. CDR3 size: 15 residues. The table came from immunoSEQ multiplex PCR; TCRdb's copy has only in-frame clones and leaves some out. The sample carries 110,000 or so clones, 83% recorded once. V is TRBV7-9 and J is TRBJ1-3; D ambiguous. This receptor was taken from a woman aged 45 to 65 in good health. Source material: blood. CDR3 sequence reads: CASSEGGSSGNTIYF. The CDR3 bases are TGTGCCAGCAGCGAGGGAGGGTCCTCTGGAAACACCATATATTTT.